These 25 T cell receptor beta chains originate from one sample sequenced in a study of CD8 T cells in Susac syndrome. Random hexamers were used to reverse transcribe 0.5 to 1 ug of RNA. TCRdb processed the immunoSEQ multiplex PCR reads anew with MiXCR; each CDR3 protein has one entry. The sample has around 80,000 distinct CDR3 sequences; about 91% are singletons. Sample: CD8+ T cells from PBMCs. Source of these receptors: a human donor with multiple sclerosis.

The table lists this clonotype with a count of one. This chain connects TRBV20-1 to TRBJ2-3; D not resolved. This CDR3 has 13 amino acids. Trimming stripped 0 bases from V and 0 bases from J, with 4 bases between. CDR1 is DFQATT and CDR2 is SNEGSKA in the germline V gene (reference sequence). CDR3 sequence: CSARERSTDTQYF. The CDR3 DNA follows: TGCAGTGCTAGAGAGCGTAGCACAGATACGCAGTATTTT.

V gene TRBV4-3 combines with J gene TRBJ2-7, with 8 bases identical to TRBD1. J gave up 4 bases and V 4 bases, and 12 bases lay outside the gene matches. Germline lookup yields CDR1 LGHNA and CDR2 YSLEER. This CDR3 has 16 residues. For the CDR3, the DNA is TGCGCCAGCAGCCCTCCCTACGGACAGGGACCATACGAGCAGTACTTC. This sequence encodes CASSPPYGQGPYEQYF.

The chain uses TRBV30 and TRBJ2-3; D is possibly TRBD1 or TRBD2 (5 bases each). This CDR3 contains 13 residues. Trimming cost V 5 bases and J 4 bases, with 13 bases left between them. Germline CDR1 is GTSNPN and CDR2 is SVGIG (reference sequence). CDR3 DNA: TGTGCCTGGGGGGGAGCGTCGTCAGATACGCAGTATTTT. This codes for CAWGGASSDTQYF.

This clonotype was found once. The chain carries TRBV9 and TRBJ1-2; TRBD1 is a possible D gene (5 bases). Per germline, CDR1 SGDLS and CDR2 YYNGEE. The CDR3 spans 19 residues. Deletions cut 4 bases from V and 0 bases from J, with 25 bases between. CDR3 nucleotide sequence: TGTGCCAGCAGCCTCAACCGGTGGGGCAGGGCGGACACTAACTATGGCTACACCTTC. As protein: CASSLNRWGRADTNYGYTF.

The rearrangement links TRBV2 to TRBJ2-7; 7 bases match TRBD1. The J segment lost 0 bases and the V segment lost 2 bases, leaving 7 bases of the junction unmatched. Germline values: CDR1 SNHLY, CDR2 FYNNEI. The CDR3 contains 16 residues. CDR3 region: CASSELGQSLSYEQYF. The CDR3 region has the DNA TGTGCCAGCAGTGAACTGGGACAGAGTCTCTCCTACGAGCAGTACTTC.

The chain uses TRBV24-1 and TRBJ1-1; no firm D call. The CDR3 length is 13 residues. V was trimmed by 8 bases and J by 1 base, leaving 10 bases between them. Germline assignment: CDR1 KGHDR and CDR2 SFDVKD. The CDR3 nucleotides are TGTGCCACCACTTCCCGCCAGAACACTGAAGCTTTCTTT. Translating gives CATTSRQNTEAFF.

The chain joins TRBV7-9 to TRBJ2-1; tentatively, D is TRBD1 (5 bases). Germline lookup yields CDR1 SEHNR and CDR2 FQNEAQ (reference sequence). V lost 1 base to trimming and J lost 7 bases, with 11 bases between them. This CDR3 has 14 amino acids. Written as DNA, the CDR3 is TGTGCCAGCAGCTTAGTCAAGGGGAATAATGAGCAGTTCTTC. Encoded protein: CASSLVKGNNEQFF.

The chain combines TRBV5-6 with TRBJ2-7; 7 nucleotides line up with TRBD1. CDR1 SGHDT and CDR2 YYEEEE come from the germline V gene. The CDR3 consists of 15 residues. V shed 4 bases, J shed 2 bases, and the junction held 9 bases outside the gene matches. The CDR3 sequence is CASSTLGRGTYEQYF. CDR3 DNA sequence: TGTGCCAGCAGCACCCTAGGCAGGGGGACCTACGAGCAGTACTTC.

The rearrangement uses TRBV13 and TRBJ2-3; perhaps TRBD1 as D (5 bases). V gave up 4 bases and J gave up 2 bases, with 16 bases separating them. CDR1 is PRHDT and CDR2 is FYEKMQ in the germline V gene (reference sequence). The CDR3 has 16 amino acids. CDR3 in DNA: TGTGCCAGCAGCTCTATCAGTGACAGATCCACAGATACGCAGTATTTT. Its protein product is CASSSISDRSTDTQYF.

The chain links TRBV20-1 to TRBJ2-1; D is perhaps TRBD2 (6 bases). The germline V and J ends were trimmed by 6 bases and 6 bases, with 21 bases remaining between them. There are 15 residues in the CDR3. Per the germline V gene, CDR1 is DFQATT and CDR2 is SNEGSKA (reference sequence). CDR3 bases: TGCAGTGCCTCGGATAGCATTCGGGGAGGCAATGAGCAGTTCTTC. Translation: CSASDSIRGGNEQFF.

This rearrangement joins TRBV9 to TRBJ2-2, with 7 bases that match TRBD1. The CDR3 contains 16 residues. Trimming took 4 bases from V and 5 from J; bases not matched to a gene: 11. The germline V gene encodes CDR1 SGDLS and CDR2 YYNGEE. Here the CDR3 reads CASSPYRGYGTGELFF. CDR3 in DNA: TGTGCCAGCAGCCCATACAGGGGTTATGGGACCGGGGAGCTGTTTTTT.

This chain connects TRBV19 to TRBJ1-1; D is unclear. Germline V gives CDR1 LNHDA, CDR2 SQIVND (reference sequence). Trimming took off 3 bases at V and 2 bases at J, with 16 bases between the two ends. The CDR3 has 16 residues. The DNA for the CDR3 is TGTGCCAGTAGTATTTCGGGCTTCCCCACTAACACTGAAGCTTTCTTT. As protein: CASSISGFPTNTEAFF.

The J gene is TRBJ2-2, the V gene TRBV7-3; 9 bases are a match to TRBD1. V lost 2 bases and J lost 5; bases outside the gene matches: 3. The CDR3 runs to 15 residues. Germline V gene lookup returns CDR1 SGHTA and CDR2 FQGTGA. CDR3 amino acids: CASSLGQGRTGELFF. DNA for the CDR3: TGTGCCAGCAGCTTAGGACAGGGGAGGACCGGGGAGCTGTTTTTT.

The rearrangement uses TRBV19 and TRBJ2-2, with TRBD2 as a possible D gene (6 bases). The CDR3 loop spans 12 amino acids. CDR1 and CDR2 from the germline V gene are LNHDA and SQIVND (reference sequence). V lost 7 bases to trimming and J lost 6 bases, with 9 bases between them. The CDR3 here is CASITGAGELFF. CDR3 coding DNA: TGTGCCAGTATCACGGGGGCCGGGGAGCTGTTTTTT.

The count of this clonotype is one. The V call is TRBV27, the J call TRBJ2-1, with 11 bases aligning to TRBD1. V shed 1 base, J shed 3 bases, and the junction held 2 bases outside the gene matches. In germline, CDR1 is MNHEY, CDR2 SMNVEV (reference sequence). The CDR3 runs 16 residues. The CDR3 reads CASSLYGTGGYNEQFF. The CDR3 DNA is TGTGCCAGCAGTTTATACGGGACAGGGGGCTACAATGAGCAGTTCTTC.

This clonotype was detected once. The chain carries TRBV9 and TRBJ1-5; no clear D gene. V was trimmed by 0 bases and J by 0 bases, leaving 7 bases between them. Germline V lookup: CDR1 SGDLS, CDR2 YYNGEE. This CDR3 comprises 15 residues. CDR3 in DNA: TGTGCCAGCAGCGTAGATGGATATAGCAATCAGCCCCAGCATTTT. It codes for CASSVDGYSNQPQHF. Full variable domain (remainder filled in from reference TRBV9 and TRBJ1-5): DSGVTQTPKHLITATGQRVTLRCSPRSGDLSVYWYQQSLDQGLQFLIQYYNGEERAKGNILERFSAQQFPDLHSELNLSSLELGDSALYFCASSVDGYSNQPQHFGDGTRLSIL.

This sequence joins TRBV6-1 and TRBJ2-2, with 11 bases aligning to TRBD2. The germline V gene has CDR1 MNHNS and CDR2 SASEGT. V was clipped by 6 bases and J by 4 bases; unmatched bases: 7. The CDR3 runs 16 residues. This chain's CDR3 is CASSPGLAGITGELFF. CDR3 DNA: TGTGCCAGCAGCCCAGGACTAGCGGGTATCACCGGGGAGCTGTTTTTT.

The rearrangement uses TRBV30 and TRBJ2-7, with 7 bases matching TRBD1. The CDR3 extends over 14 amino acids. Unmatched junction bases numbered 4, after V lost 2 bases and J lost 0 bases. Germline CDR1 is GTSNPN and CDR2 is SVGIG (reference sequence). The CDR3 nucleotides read TGTGCCTGGAGTTACGGGACAGTCTCCTACGAGCAGTACTTC. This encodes CAWSYGTVSYEQYF.

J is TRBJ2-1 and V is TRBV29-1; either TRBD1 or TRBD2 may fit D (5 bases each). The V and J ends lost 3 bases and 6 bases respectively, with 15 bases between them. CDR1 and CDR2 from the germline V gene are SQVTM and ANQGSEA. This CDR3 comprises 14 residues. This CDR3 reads CSVDSGAPSNEQFF. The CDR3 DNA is TGCAGCGTTGATTCCGGGGCCCCAAGCAATGAGCAGTTCTTC.

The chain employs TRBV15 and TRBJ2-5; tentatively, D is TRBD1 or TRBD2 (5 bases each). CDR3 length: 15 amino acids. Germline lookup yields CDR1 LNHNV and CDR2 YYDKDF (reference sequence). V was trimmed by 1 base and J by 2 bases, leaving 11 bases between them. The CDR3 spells CATSRGSGQQETQYF. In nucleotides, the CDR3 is TGTGCCACCAGCAGAGGGTCGGGGCAGCAAGAGACCCAGTACTTC.

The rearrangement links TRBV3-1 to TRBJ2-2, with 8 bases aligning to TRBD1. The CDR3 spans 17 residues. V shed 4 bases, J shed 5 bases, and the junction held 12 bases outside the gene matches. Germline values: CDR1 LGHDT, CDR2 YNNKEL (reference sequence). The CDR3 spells CASSRAAWQGATGELFF. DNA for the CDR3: TGTGCCAGCAGCCGAGCCGCTTGGCAGGGGGCTACCGGGGAGCTGTTTTTT.

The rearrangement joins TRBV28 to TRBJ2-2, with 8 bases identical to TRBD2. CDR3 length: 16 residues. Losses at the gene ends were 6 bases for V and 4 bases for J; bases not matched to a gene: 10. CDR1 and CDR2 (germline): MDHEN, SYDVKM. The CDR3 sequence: CASRPRGVGPTGELFF. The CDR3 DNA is TGTGCCAGCAGACCGCGGGGGGTAGGGCCCACCGGGGAGCTGTTTTTT.

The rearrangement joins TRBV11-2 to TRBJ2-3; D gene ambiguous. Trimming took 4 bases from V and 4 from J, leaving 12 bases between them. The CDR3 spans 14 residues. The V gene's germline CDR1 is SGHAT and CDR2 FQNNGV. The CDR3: CASSWAAGADTQYF. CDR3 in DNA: TGTGCCAGCAGCTGGGCAGCAGGCGCAGATACGCAGTATTTT. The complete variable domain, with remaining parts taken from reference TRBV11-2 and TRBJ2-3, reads EAGVAQSPRYKIIEKRQSVAFWCNPISGHATLYWYQQILGQGPKLLIQFQNNGVVDDSQLPKDRFSAERLKGVDSTLKIQPAKLEDSAVYLCASSWAAGADTQYFGPGTRLTVL.

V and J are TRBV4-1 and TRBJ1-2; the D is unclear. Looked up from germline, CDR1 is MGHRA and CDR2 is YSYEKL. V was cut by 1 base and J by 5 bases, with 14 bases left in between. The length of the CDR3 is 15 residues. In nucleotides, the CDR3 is TGCGCCAGCAGCCAAGGACCGGAGATCGATTATGGCTACACCTTC. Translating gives CASSQGPEIDYGYTF.

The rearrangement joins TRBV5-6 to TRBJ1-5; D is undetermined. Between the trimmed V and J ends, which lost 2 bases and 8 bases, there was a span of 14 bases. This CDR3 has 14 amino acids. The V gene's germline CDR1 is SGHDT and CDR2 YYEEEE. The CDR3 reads CASSLRGRSEPQHF. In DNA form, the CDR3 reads TGTGCCAGCAGCTTACGTGGTCGCTCCGAGCCCCAGCATTTT.